One and the same sample provided the 3 T cell receptor beta chains below, sequenced in a study of cytomegalovirus exposure and HLA in healthy donors (dated by TCRdb to 2016 to 2017). To prepare the library, the immunoSEQ multiplex PCR assay was applied. TCRdb holds this immuneACCESS table with in-frame rearrangements only. Some clones are missing; in checked studies, unresolved V genes explain under half, and the rest has no known cause. This sample has more than 200,000 clones in its table, and about nine tenths of those were observed once. Clones ranked in the top ten supply under 4% of the sample. Input material: PBMCs. The source of these receptors is a woman between 25 and 40 years old in good health and CMV-seronegative.

This clone was observed many times. The sample carries other DNA sequences with the same CDR3. The rearrangement joins TRBV27 to TRBJ2-6; weak D call: TRBD1 (5 bases). The CDR3 sequence is 18 residues long. V lost 10 bases to trimming and J lost 0 bases, with 22 bases between them. Germline CDR1 is MNHEY and CDR2 is SMNVEV (reference sequence). CDR3 sequence: CATQGRALPGSGANVLTF. The CDR3 DNA is TGTGCCACTCAGGGCAGGGCATTACCCGGCTCTGGGGCCAACGTCCTGACTTTC.

The sample holds one count of this clone. In DNA, the CDR3 is TGCGCCAGCAGCTTGGGACAGATCTCCTACAATGAGCAGTTCTTC. Amino acid sequence: CASSLGQISYNEQFF. This chain connects TRBV5-1 to TRBJ2-1; D may be TRBD1 (5 bases). Trimming left V 0 bases short and J 0 bases short, with 7 bases between. CDR1 and CDR2 from the germline V gene are SGHRS and YFSETQ. The CDR3 spans 15 residues.

The chain uses TRBV4-1 and TRBJ1-5; D gene ambiguous. Trimming took off 0 bases at V and 8 bases at J, with 17 bases between the two ends. Germline V gene data show CDR1 as MGHRA and CDR2 as YSYEKL. This CDR3 comprises 16 residues. The CDR3 sequence is CASSQDQVAAREPQHF. CDR3 sequence (DNA): TGCGCCAGCAGCCAAGATCAAGTGGCAGCACGGGAGCCCCAGCATTTT.